A few counts support the clone carrying this T cell receptor (beta chain). The data stem from a study of blood T cell repertoires in COVID-19. The wider study: COVID-19 samples collected from the United States, Italy and Spain covered acute and convalescent phases.

TCRdb keeps only in-frame clones here, not all; method: immunoSEQ multiplex PCR. In the table there are approximately 180,000 clones, roughly nine tenths of which are singletons. J gave up 7 bases and V 5 bases, and 7 bases lay outside the gene matches. The CDR3 consists of 15 residues. CDR1 and CDR2 from the germline V gene are MNHEY and SVGAGI. The cohort comprised adults aged 18 to 89 years residing in approximately 25 US areas. Researchers sorted participants into cohorts using their self-reported clinical history. Sequenced: PBMCs or T cells enriched from blood (not recorded which). The chain is built from TRBV6-5 and TRBJ2-5; 13 nucleotides line up with TRBD2. This TCR was recovered from a woman aged 40 to 49 with acute COVID-19. The CDR3 is CASSPLAGGPGTQYF. The CDR3 nucleotides read TGTGCCAGCAGTCCACTAGCGGGGGGGCCCGGGACCCAGTACTTC.